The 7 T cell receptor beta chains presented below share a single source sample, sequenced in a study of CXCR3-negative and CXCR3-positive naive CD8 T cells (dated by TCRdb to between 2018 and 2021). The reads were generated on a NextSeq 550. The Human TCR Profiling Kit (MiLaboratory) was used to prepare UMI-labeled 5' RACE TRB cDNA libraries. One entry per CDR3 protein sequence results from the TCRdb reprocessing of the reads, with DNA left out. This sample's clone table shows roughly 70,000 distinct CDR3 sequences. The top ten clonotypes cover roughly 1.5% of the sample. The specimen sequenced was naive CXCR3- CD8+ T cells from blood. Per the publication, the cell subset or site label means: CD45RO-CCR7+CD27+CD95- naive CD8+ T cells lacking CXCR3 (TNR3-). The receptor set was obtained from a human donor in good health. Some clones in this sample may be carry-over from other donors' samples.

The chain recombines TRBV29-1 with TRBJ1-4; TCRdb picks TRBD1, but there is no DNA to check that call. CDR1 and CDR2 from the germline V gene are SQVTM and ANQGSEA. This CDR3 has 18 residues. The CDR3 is CSVDRQGIRASTNEKLIF.

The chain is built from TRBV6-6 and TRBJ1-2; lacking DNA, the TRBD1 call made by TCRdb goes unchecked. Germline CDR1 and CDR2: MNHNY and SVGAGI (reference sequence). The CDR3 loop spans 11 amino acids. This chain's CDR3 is CAFRQGYGYTF.

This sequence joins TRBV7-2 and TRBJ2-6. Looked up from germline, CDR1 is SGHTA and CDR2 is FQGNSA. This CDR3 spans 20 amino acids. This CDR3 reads CASSFGVRDPHSSGANVLTF. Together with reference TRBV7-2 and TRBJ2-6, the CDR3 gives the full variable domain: GAGVSQSPSNKVTEKGKDVELRCDPISGHTALYWYRQSLGQGLEFLIYFQGNSAPDKSGLPSDRFSAERTGGSVSTLTIQRTQQEDSAVYLCASSFGVRDPHSSGANVLTFGAGSRLTVL.

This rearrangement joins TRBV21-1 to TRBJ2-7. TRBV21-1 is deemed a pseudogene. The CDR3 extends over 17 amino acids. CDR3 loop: CASSREMADGFYYEQYF.

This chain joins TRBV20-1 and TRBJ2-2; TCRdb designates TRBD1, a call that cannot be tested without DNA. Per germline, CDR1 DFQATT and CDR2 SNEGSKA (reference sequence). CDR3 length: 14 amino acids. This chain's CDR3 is CSARVTGDTGELFF.

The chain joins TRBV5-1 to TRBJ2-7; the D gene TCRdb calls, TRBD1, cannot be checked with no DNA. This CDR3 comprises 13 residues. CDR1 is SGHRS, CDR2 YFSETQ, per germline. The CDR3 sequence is CASSLYRGYEQYF. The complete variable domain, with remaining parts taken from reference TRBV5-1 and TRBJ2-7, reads KAGVTQTPRYLIKTRGQQVTLSCSPISGHRSVSWYQQTPGQGLQFLFEYFSETQRNKGNFPGRFSGRQFSNSRSEMNVSTLELGDSALYLCASSLYRGYEQYFGPGTRLTVT.

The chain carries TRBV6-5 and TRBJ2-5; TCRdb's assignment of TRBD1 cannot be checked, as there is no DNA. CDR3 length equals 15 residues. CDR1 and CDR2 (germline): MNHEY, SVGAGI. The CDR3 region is CASSYLGGAKETQYF.